A few counts support the clone carrying this TCR beta chain. Its antigen is as yet unknown. This CDR3 comprises 15 residues. Germline loops: CDR1 SQVTM, CDR2 ANQGSEA. Losses at the gene ends were 6 bases for V and 1 base for J; bases not matched to a gene: 9. Via MiXCR, TCRdb re-called the 5' RACE reads, giving one row per CDR3 protein. Among under 100,000 distinct CDR3 sequences listed, over 8.5% were seen once. These data originate in a study of spatial heterogeneity in lung cancer. Whole-study results and caveats: At resection, ubiquitous expanded tumor TCRs appeared in blood more than at follow-up.

The time point was: sample taken at primary tumor resection. In each case, whole RNA from tumor, nontumor lung or frozen PBMC was sequenced unsorted. A total of approximately 75 untreated early-stage non-small cell lung cancer patients served as donors. This TCR derives from a male donor with early-stage non-small cell lung cancer. The rearrangement uses TRBV29-1 and TRBJ2-7; TRBD2 agrees at 10 bases. Specimen: PBMCs, collected at surgery. CDR3 bases: TGCAGCGTCCGAGAGGGTAGCGGGAGGTCCTACGAGCAGTACTTC. It codes for CSVREGSGRSYEQYF.